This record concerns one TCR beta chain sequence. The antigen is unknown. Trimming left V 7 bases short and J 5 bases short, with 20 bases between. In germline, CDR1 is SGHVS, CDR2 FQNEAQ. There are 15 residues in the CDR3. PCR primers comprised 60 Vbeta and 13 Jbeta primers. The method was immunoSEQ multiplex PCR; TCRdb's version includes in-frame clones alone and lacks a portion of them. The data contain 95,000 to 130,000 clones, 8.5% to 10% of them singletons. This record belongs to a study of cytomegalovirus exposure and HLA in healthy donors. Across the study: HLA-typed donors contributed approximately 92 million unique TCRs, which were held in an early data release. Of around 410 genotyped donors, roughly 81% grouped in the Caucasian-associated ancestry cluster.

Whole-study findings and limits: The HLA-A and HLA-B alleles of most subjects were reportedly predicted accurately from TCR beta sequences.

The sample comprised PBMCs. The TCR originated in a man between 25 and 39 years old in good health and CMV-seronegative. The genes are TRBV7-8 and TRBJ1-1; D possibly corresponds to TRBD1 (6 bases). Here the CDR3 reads CASTIDSRGGTEAFF. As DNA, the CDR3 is TGTGCCAGCACCATAGACTCTAGGGGGGGAACTGAAGCTTTCTTT.